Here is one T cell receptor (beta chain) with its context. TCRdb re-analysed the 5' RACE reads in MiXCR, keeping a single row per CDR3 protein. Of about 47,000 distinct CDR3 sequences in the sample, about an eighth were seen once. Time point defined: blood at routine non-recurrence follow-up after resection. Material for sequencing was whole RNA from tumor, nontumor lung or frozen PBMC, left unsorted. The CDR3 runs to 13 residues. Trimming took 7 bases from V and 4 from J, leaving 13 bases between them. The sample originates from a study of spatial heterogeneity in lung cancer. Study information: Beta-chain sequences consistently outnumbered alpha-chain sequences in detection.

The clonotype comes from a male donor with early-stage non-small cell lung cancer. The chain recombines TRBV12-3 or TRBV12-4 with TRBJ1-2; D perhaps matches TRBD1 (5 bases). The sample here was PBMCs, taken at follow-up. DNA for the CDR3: TGTGCCAGCACCTTCGGTAGGGGCTATGGCTACACCTTC. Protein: CASTFGRGYGYTF.